This T cell receptor (beta chain) originates from a study of blood T cell repertoires in COVID-19. In the study overall: From the United States, Italy and Spain came samples of acute and convalescent COVID-19. Sources were T cells, B-cell-depleted T cells, or PBMCs; the material itself was cDNA or gDNA.

Participant age was roughly 18 to 95 years, and participants resided in 25 or so US areas. Participants' reported clinical history set cohort assignment. Assay used: immunoSEQ multiplex PCR; TCRdb lists only in-frame clones, some missing. The sample consists of some 200,000 clones, 70% to 90% of them appearing once. V was pared by 5 bases and J by 5 bases, with 16 bases of the junction left unmatched. CDR3 length: 17 amino acids. Germline CDR1 is MNHEY and CDR2 is SMNVEV (reference sequence). Input material: PBMCs or T cells enriched from blood (not recorded which). The chain carries TRBV27 and TRBJ1-1; 8 bases are a match to TRBD1. The sequence came from a woman in her 40s with acute COVID-19. As DNA, the CDR3 is TGTGCCAGCAGTCCCCGGGCAGGGGGCGCGACGGGAACTGAAGCTTTCTTT. It is translated as CASSPRAGGATGTEAFF.